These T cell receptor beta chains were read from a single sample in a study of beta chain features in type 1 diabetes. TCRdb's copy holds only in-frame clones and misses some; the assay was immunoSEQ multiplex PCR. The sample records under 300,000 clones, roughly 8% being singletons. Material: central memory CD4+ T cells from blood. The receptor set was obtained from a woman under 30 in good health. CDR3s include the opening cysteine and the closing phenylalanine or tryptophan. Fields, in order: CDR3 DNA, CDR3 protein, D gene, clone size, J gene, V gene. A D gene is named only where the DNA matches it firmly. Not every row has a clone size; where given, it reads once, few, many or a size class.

CDR3nt: TGTGCCAGCAGCCTCCTCGGGACCCACCAAGAGACCCAGTACTTC
CDR3aa: CASSLLGTHQETQYF
d_gene: NA
abundance: NA
j_gene: TRBJ2-5
v_gene: TRBV7-3

CDR3nt: TGTGCCAGCAGCCAAGTACAGGTCGGGGGTACGCAGTATTTT
CDR3aa: CASSQVQVGGTQYF
d_gene: NA
abundance: many
j_gene: TRBJ2-3
v_gene: TRBV4-2

CDR3nt: TGTGCCAGTAGTATGGGCGGGAGGTCAGATACGCAGTATTTT
CDR3aa: CASSMGGRSDTQYF
d_gene: TRBD2
abundance: NA
j_gene: TRBJ2-3
v_gene: TRBV19

CDR3nt: TGTGCCAGCAGCTTGGATGGGGGCACCGGGGAGCTGTTTTTT
CDR3aa: CASSLDGGTGELFF
d_gene: NA
abundance: NA
j_gene: TRBJ2-2
v_gene: TRBV7-9

CDR3nt: TGTGCCAGCAGTTACTCGTCAGCGGTTCAAGAGACCCAGTACTTC
CDR3aa: CASSYSSAVQETQYF
d_gene: NA
abundance: few
j_gene: TRBJ2-5
v_gene: TRBV6-5

CDR3nt: TGCAGCGTTACTAGGGATAGCACAGATACGCAGTATTTT
CDR3aa: CSVTRDSTDTQYF
d_gene: NA
abundance: NA
j_gene: TRBJ2-3
v_gene: TRBV29-1

CDR3nt: TGCAGCACTCCCGGGACACAGTACAATGAGCAGTTCTTC
CDR3aa: CSTPGTQYNEQFF
d_gene: NA
abundance: NA
j_gene: TRBJ2-1
v_gene: TRBV29-1

CDR3nt: TGTGCCAGCTCACCCCGCAGGGAGGAGACCCAGTACTTC
CDR3aa: CASSPRREETQYF
d_gene: NA
abundance: few
j_gene: TRBJ2-5
v_gene: TRBV18

CDR3nt: TGTGCCAGCAGCTCCGGACGTTCTCCCAATGAGCAGTTCTTC
CDR3aa: CASSSGRSPNEQFF
d_gene: NA
abundance: many
j_gene: TRBJ2-1
v_gene: TRBV7-9

CDR3nt: TGTGCCACCAGCAACCCCTCACTCCCGGGGAACACTGAAGCTTTCTTT
CDR3aa: CATSNPSLPGNTEAFF
d_gene: NA
abundance: once
j_gene: TRBJ1-1
v_gene: TRBV15

CDR3nt: TGTGCCAGCAGCCCGCGGCGGGGAGGAGATACGCAGTATTTT
CDR3aa: CASSPRRGGDTQYF
d_gene: NA
abundance: few
j_gene: TRBJ2-3
v_gene: TRBV7-9

CDR3nt: TGTGCCAGTAGGGCCGGGGGAGAGACCCAGTACTTC
CDR3aa: CASRAGGETQYF
d_gene: NA
abundance: NA
j_gene: TRBJ2-5
v_gene: TRBV19

CDR3nt: TGTGCCAGTAGTAGTAGCATTGATGAGCAGTTCTTC
CDR3aa: CASSSSIDEQFF
d_gene: NA
abundance: many
j_gene: TRBJ2-1
v_gene: TRBV19

CDR3nt: TGTGCCAGCAGCTTACAGCGGAAGCAAGAGACCCAGTACTTC
CDR3aa: CASSLQRKQETQYF
d_gene: NA
abundance: few
j_gene: TRBJ2-5
v_gene: TRBV7-2

CDR3nt: TGTGCCAGCAGTGCTAGCTCTGGGGCCAACGTCCTGACTTTC
CDR3aa: CASSASSGANVLTF
d_gene: NA
abundance: few
j_gene: TRBJ2-6
v_gene: TRBV2

CDR3nt: TGCGCCAGCAGCTTGGAAGGGTCAGATACGCAGTATTTT
CDR3aa: CASSLEGSDTQYF
d_gene: NA
abundance: many
j_gene: TRBJ2-3
v_gene: TRBV5-1

CDR3nt: TGTGCCACCACGCCGGCGCAGGGGGCTTGGAAACTGTTTTTT
CDR3aa: CATTPAQGAWKLFF
d_gene: TRBD1
abundance: few
j_gene: TRBJ1-4
v_gene: TRBV6-5

CDR3nt: TGTGCCAGCAGCTTAGGCAGCTACTATGGCTACACCTTC
CDR3aa: CASSLGSYYGYTF
d_gene: NA
abundance: few
j_gene: TRBJ1-2
v_gene: TRBV7-9

CDR3nt: TGTGCCAGCAGCGTTCAGGGGAGGCCGGAGACCCAGTACTTC
CDR3aa: CASSVQGRPETQYF
d_gene: NA
abundance: many
j_gene: TRBJ2-5
v_gene: TRBV9

CDR3nt: TGTGCCAGCAGCCCGGGCTGGGGGGGCTTTAGGTATGGCTACACCTTC
CDR3aa: CASSPGWGGFRYGYTF
d_gene: NA
abundance: NA
j_gene: TRBJ1-2
v_gene: TRBV7-8

CDR3nt: TGTGCCAGCAGCACCAGGAGGACTAGCACAGATACGCAGTATTTT
CDR3aa: CASSTRRTSTDTQYF
d_gene: NA
abundance: few
j_gene: TRBJ2-3
v_gene: TRBV7-2

CDR3nt: TGTGCCATCAGTGACCTACAGGCTCGGTCACCCCTCCACTTT
CDR3aa: CAISDLQARSPLHF
d_gene: NA
abundance: few
j_gene: TRBJ1-6
v_gene: TRBV10-3

CDR3nt: TGTGCCAGCAGCAAAAGAGGAGGCAGGCGCAATCAGCCCCAGCATTTT
CDR3aa: CASSKRGGRRNQPQHF
d_gene: NA
abundance: NA
j_gene: TRBJ1-5
v_gene: TRBV21-1

CDR3nt: TGTGCCAGCAGCTTTGGAAACACTGAAGCTTTCTTT
CDR3aa: CASSFGNTEAFF
d_gene: NA
abundance: NA
j_gene: TRBJ1-1
v_gene: TRBV7-9

CDR3nt: TGCAGTGCTAGAGGCAGGGCCGAGCAGTACTTC
CDR3aa: CSARGRAEQYF
d_gene: NA
abundance: NA
j_gene: TRBJ2-7
v_gene: TRBV20-1

CDR3nt: TGTGCCAGTAGTATCCAGGGGCTTGAAGCTTTCTTT
CDR3aa: CASSIQGLEAFF
d_gene: NA
abundance: few
j_gene: TRBJ1-1
v_gene: TRBV19

CDR3nt: TGCAGTGCTGCGGACAACTATGGCTACACCTTC
CDR3aa: CSAADNYGYTF
d_gene: NA
abundance: few
j_gene: TRBJ1-2
v_gene: TRBV20-1

CDR3nt: TGTGCTAGTGGTTTTCATGGCTCTGAAGCTTTCTTT
CDR3aa: CASGFHGSEAFF
d_gene: NA
abundance: NA
j_gene: TRBJ1-1
v_gene: TRBV12-5

CDR3nt: TGTGCCAGCAGCACTCAGTACAGGGCAGATACGCAGTATTTT
CDR3aa: CASSTQYRADTQYF
d_gene: NA
abundance: few
j_gene: TRBJ2-3
v_gene: TRBV7-2